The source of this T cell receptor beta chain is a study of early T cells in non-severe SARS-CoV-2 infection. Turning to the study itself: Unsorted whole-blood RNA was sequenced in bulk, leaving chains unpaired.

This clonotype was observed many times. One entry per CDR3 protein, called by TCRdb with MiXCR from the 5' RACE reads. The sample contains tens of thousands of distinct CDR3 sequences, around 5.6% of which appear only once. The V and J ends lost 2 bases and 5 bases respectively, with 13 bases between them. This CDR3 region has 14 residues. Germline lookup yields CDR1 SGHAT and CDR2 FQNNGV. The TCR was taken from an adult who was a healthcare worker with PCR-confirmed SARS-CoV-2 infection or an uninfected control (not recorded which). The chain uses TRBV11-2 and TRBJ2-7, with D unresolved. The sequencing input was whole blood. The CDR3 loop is CASSLIRVRDEQYF. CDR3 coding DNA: TGTGCCAGCAGCTTAATACGGGTTCGGGACGAGCAGTACTTC.